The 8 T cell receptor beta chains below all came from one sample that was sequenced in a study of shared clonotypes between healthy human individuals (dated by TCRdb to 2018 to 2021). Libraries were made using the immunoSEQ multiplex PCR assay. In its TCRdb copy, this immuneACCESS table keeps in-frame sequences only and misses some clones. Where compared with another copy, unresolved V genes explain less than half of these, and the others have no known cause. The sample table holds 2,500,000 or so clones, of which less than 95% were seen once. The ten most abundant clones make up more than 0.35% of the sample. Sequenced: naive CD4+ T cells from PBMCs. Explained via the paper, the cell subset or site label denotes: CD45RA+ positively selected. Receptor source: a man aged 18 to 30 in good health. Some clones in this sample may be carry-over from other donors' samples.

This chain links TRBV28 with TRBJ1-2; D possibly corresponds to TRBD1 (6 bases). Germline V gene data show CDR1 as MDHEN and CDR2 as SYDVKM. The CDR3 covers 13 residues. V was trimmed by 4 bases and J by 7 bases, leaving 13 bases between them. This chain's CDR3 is CASSSGAQRGYTF. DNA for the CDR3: TGTGCCAGCAGTTCGGGGGCACAACGTGGCTACACCTTC.

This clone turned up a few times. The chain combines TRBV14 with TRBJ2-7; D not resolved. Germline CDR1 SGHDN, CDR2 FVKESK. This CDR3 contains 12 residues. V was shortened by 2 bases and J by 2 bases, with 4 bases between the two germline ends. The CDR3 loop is CASSQTPYEQYF. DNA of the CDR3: TGTGCCAGCAGCCAAACCCCCTACGAGCAGTACTTC.

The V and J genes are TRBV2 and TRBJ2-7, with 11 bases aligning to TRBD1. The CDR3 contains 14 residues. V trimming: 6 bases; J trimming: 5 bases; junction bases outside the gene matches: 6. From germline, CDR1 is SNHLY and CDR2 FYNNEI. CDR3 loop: CASRAGTGGDEQYF. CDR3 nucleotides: TGTGCCAGCAGGGCCGGGACAGGGGGAGACGAGCAGTACTTC.

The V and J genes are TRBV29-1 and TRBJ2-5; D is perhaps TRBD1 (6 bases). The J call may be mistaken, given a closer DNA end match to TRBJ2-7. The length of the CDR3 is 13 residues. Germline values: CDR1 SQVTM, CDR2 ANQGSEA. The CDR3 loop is CSVSRGLTYEQYF. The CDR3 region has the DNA TGCAGCGTTAGCAGGGGTCTAACCTACGAGCAGTACTTC.

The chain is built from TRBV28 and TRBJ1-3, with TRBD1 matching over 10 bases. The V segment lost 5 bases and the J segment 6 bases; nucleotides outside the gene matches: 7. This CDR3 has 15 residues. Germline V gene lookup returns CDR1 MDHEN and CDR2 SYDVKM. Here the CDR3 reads CASSTPGQGLNTIYF. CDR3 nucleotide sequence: TGTGCCAGCAGTACCCCGGGACAGGGGTTAAACACCATATATTTT.

CDR3 sequence: CASSPDNYGYTF. CDR3 DNA: TGTGCCAGCAGCCCGGATAACTATGGCTACACCTTC. The chain carries TRBV28 and TRBJ1-2; D is ambiguous. The CDR3 is 12 residues long. Germline V CDR1 and CDR2: MDHEN, SYDVKM. Deletions cut 6 bases from V and 1 base from J, with 6 bases between.

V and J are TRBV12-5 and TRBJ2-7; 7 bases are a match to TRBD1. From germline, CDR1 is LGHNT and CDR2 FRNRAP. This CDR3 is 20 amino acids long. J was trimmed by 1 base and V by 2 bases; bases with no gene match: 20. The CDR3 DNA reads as TGTGCTAGTGGTTTGTTCCGGGCCCGACGGACAGGCCTATATTCCTACGAGCAGTACTTC. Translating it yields CASGLFRARRTGLYSYEQYF.

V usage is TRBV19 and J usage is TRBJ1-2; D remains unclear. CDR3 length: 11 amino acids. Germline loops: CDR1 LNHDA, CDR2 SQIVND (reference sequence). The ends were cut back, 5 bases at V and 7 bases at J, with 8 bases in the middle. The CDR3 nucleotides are TGTGCCAGTAGTCACAGTGGTGGCTACACCTTC. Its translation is CASSHSGGYTF.